This T cell receptor beta chain is drawn from a study of cytomegalovirus exposure and HLA in healthy donors. The V and J ends lost 0 bases and 7 bases respectively, with 13 bases between them. This CDR3 is 15 amino acids long. CDR1 is SGHDT, CDR2 YYEEEE, per germline. The PCR employed 60 Vbeta primers together with 13 Jbeta primers. Study processing details: Around 9.9 million shared chains were among the roughly 80 million unique TCR beta chains that a later analysis counted. Repertoires were generated with immunoSEQ multiplex PCR, while TCRdb's copy carries only in-frame clones and drops some. That table gives V, J and clone size, and the DNA gave D and trimming. This sample yields 120,000 to 150,000 clones, of which 79% are seen a single time; about 6.7% belongs to the top ten. To note about this clone: Its antigen is unknown.

Study-wide points: The likely explanation for a cluster of highly shared sequence variants was sequencing artifact. In a later analysis, most CMV-associated TCR beta chains appeared HLA-restricted.

The chain carries TRBV5-6 and TRBJ2-2; weak D call: TRBD2 (5 bases). Sequenced input: PBMCs. This TCR came from a woman aged 40 to 50 in good health and CMV-seropositive. The CDR3 nucleotides read TGTGCCAGCAGCTTGGTGCAGCCGAGGGTCGGGGAGCTGTTTTTT. Its protein product is CASSLVQPRVGELFF.